Reported below is one T cell receptor (beta chain). Its antigen remains unknown. The junction shows a germline mismatch at one end, possibly a read error. Built from TCR beta cDNA, the libraries had unique molecular identifiers in them. TCRdb independently ran MiXCR on the PCR reads; one entry per CDR3 protein. The data show about 560,000 distinct CDR3 sequences, roughly two fifths seen once. The entry originates in a study of post-analysis software for immune sequencing data. Findings and caveats of the study: The study found TRBV5-6, TRBV5-1 and TRBV20-1 among about five TRBV segments more frequent in patients than controls.

Germline CDR1 MNHEY, CDR2 SMNVEV (reference sequence). The CDR3 extends over 15 amino acids. The TCR originated in a girl under 18 with multiple sclerosis. Specimen: blood. The rearrangement joins TRBV27 to TRBJ2-1; perhaps D is TRBD1 or TRBD2 (5 bases each). CDR3 coding DNA: TGTGCCAGCGGCAGAGCTCCCGGGGCCTACAATGGGCAGTGCTTC. Its protein product is CASGRAPGAYNGQCF.